The 23 T cell receptor beta chains below all came from one sample that was sequenced in a study of T and B cells in COVID-19 patients. TRB was amplified from about 260-540 ng of blood genomic DNA. TRB rearrangements were amplified by multiplex PCR with BIOMED2 TRB-A/B primers. TCRdb reprocessed the multiplex PCR reads via MiXCR and lists one record per CDR3 protein. The table shows around 13,000 distinct CDR3 sequences, with 25% occurring only once. The sample taken for sequencing was blood. The receptor set was obtained from a human donor who had recovered from COVID-19.

This clonotype was observed many times. The CDR3 region is CAWTKRGDEQFF. The CDR3, as DNA: TGTGCCTGGACCAAACGGGGCGATGAGCAGTTCTTC. J is TRBJ2-1 and V is TRBV30; either TRBD1 or TRBD2 may supply D (5 bases each). Trimming pared 4 bases from V and 8 bases from J, leaving 12 bases between. The CDR3 sequence is 12 residues long. Germline-derived CDR1 and CDR2 are GTSNPN and SVGIG (reference sequence). Combining the CDR3 with reference TRBV30 and TRBJ2-1 gives the whole variable domain SQTIHQWPATLVQPVGSPLSLECTVEGTSNPNLYWYRQAAGRGLQLLFYSVGIGQISSEVPQNLSASRPQDRQFILSSKKLLLSDSGFYLCAWTKRGDEQFFGPGTRLTVL.

This clonotype has a count of ten or more. The chain recombines TRBV6-5 with TRBJ2-1; 8 nucleotides line up with TRBD1. The CDR3 covers 15 residues. Trimming took 0 bases from V and 7 from J; bases not matched to a gene: 5. Germline CDR1 and CDR2: MNHEY and SVGAGI. DNA of the CDR3: TGTGCCAGCAGTTACTCCGAGACAGGGGTAAATGAGCAGTTCTTC. Its protein product is CASSYSETGVNEQFF.

This clonotype has a handful of counts. V and J are TRBV5-1 and TRBJ2-2; 9 bases agree with TRBD1. The CDR3 contains 17 residues. Germline V gives CDR1 SGHRS, CDR2 YFSETQ. The V gene end was trimmed by 1 base and the J gene end by 0 bases; junction bases not matched to a gene: 4. CDR3 amino acids: CASSLPRQGANTGELFF. CDR3 DNA sequence: TGCGCCAGCAGCTTGCCCCGACAGGGGGCGAACACCGGGGAGCTGTTTTTT.

CDR3: CASSPGQGRYTGELFF. In nucleotides, the CDR3 is TGTGCCAGCAGCCCCGGACAGGGAAGGTACACCGGGGAGCTGTTTTTT. The chain employs TRBV9 and TRBJ2-2, with 8 positions matching TRBD1. Germline V CDR1 and CDR2: SGDLS, YYNGEE. J lost 3 bases, V lost 4 bases, and 8 bases had no gene match. The CDR3 is 16 amino acids.

This clonotype was picked up a small number of times. The V and J genes are TRBV20-1 and TRBJ2-1; D is possibly TRBD1 or TRBD2 (5 bases each). The CDR3 extends over 15 amino acids. Per germline, CDR1 DFQATT and CDR2 SNEGSKA (reference sequence). Trimming stripped 6 bases from V and 0 bases from J, with 15 bases between. For the CDR3, the DNA is TGCAGTGCAATTCATGACGGGACCTCCTACAATGAGCAGTTCTTC. It specifies CSAIHDGTSYNEQFF.

This clonotype is categorized as medium-sized. V gene TRBV6-5 combines with J gene TRBJ2-3; D is uncertain. CDR1 and CDR2 from the germline V gene are MNHEY and SVGAGI. The CDR3 is 14 residues long. Trimming took off 6 bases at V and 0 bases at J, with 10 bases between the two ends. The CDR3 nucleotides read TGTGCCAGCAGGGCTCCCGGGAGCACAGATACGCAGTATTTT. Its protein is CASRAPGSTDTQYF.

This clonotype is classed as medium-sized. The chain links TRBV19 to TRBJ2-3, with D unclear. Trimming took 3 bases from V and 4 from J, leaving 20 bases between them. Germline assignment: CDR1 LNHDA and CDR2 SQIVND (reference sequence). The CDR3 covers 17 residues. The CDR3: CASSMNAPAASADTQYF. The CDR3 bases are TGTGCCAGTAGTATGAATGCTCCCGCAGCTTCGGCAGATACGCAGTATTTT.

The chain is built from TRBV7-2 and TRBJ1-2; no clear D. CDR1 is SGHTA, CDR2 FQGNSA, per germline. CDR3 size: 12 residues. Trimming stripped 2 bases from V and 9 bases from J, with 10 bases between. The DNA for the CDR3 is TGTGCCAGCAGCTTAAGAGAATCGAGCTACACCTTC. Translation: CASSLRESSYTF.

Regarding this clonotype: A much larger clone sits a single nucleotide away, making a read error possible. In DNA, the CDR3 is TGTGCCAGCAAGGGCGGGAGGATGGCAGATACGCAGTATTTT. Protein sequence: CASKGGRMADTQYF. The V gene is TRBV6-5, the J gene TRBJ2-3; 8 bases line up with TRBD2. This CDR3 spans 14 amino acids. From germline, CDR1 is MNHEY and CDR2 SVGAGI. Losses at the gene ends were 7 bases for V and 4 bases for J; bases not matched to a gene: 7.

This clonotype was recorded at least ten times. The chain is built from TRBV6-4 and TRBJ2-3; D unclear. Germline CDR1 is MRHNA and CDR2 is SNTAGT. Trimming removed 3 bases at V and 6 bases at J, with 10 bases between. The CDR3 loop spans 13 amino acids. The CDR3 spells CASSEVTEDTQYF. The DNA for the CDR3 is TGTGCCAGCAGTGAGGTTACGGAGGATACGCAGTATTTT.

This clonotype has a handful of counts. The chain carries TRBV14 and TRBJ1-6; no definite D call. This CDR3 has 16 amino acids. Germline V gene data show CDR1 as SGHDN and CDR2 as FVKESK. V lost 0 bases, J lost 10 bases, and 16 bases lay in between. Here the CDR3 reads CASSQDLVGVLSPLHF. The CDR3 DNA reads TGTGCCAGCAGCCAAGATCTTGTTGGGGTTTTGTCACCCCTCCACTTT.

This clonotype has more than one count but fewer than ten. The V call is TRBV5-1, the J call TRBJ1-4; maybe TRBD1 (5 bases). The CDR3 is 14 residues long. Per germline, CDR1 SGHRS and CDR2 YFSETQ. Deletions cut 4 bases from V and 5 bases from J, with 12 bases between. CDR3 DNA: TGCGCCAGCAGCCCGACGGGGGGGAATGAAAAACTGTTTTTT. It is translated as CASSPTGGNEKLFF.

This clonotype has a count of ten or more. The CDR3 protein is CASSGGADTGELFF. CDR3 sequence (DNA): TGTGCCAGCAGTGGAGGGGCGGACACCGGGGAGCTGTTTTTT. This chain joins TRBV6-5 and TRBJ2-2; a weak D match, TRBD2 (6 bases). The ends were cut back, 5 bases at V and 3 bases at J, with 10 bases in the middle. There are 14 residues in the CDR3. Germline-derived CDR1 and CDR2 are MNHEY and SVGAGI.

This clonotype occurred a few times. J is TRBJ2-7 and V is TRBV6-4; 7 bases fit TRBD2. V shed 6 bases, J shed 4 bases, and the junction held 9 bases outside the gene matches. Germline V lookup: CDR1 MRHNA, CDR2 SNTAGT. The CDR3 sequence is 14 residues long. CDR3 loop: CASRNSGPAYEQYF. The CDR3 DNA reads TGTGCCAGCAGGAATAGCGGGCCTGCTTACGAGCAGTACTTC.

This clonotype showed up many times. This rearrangement joins TRBV27 to TRBJ2-7; D assignment may be TRBD1 or TRBD2 (6 bases each). The germline V and J ends were trimmed by 11 bases and 0 bases, with 11 bases remaining between them. The germline V gene has CDR1 MNHEY and CDR2 SMNVEV (reference sequence). The CDR3 runs 12 residues. CDR3 sequence reads: CASRGLSYEQYF. The CDR3, as DNA: TGTGCCTCCCGGGGGCTCTCCTACGAGCAGTACTTC.

The V gene is TRBV11-2, the J gene TRBJ1-6; TRBD1 might be the D (5 bases). CDR1 is SGHAT, CDR2 FQNNGV, per germline. With 5 bases removed from V and 9 bases from J, the gap between germline ends came to 17 bases. The CDR3 spans 15 residues. As DNA, the CDR3 is TGTGCCAGCAGCAGAACCGGGGGGGGGAGTTCACCCCTCCACTTT. It translates to CASSRTGGGSSPLHF.

The gene calls are TRBV12-3 or TRBV12-4 and TRBJ2-3; 11 bases match TRBD2. V shed 6 bases and J 9 bases; nucleotides not matched to a gene: 17. The CDR3 is 17 amino acids. CDR3 protein: CASSPYLTSGEPGTQYF. Written as DNA, the CDR3 is TGTGCCAGCAGCCCGTACCTGACTAGCGGGGAACCGGGGACGCAGTATTTT.

The genes are TRBV11-2 and TRBJ2-5, with TRBD1 identical over 8 bases. The CDR3 runs 13 residues. Germline V lookup: CDR1 SGHAT, CDR2 FQNNGV. V shed 6 bases, J shed 4 bases, and the junction held 4 bases outside the gene matches. The CDR3 protein is CASSPDRGETQYF. The CDR3 DNA sequence: TGTGCCAGCAGTCCCGACAGGGGAGAGACCCAGTACTTC. The whole variable domain, filled in from reference TRBV11-2 and TRBJ2-5, reads EAGVAQSPRYKIIEKRQSVAFWCNPISGHATLYWYQQILGQGPKLLIQFQNNGVVDDSQLPKDRFSAERLKGVDSTLKIQPAKLEDSAVYLCASSPDRGETQYFGPGTRLLVL.

The chain has TRBV5-1 and TRBJ2-1; 7 nucleotides align to TRBD1. V lost 5 bases, J lost 2 bases, and 7 bases stayed unmatched. Germline CDR1 reads SGHRS; CDR2 reads YFSETQ. The CDR3 runs to 15 residues. CDR3 sequence reads: CASSSTGTAYNEQFF. CDR3 DNA: TGCGCCAGCAGTTCTACCGGGACAGCCTACAATGAGCAGTTCTTC.

Worth noting for this clonotype: This clone may be a read error of a much larger clone one base away. The chain employs TRBV18 and TRBJ1-3; D unclear. The CDR3 extends over 13 amino acids. Germline lookup yields CDR1 KGHSH and CDR2 LQKENI. The CDR3 DNA reads TGTGCCGGCTCACCGACGGAAGGAAACACCATATATTTT. Residues: CAGSPTEGNTIYF.

The chain couples TRBV4-2 to TRBJ2-3; 7 nucleotides line up with TRBD2. The CDR3 extends over 16 amino acids. Per germline, CDR1 LGHNA and CDR2 YNFKEQ. Trimming took 3 bases from V and 0 from J; bases not matched to a gene: 6. Written as DNA, the CDR3 is TGTGCCAGCAGCCACGCACTAGCGCCCAGCACAGATACGCAGTATTTT. It specifies CASSHALAPSTDTQYF.

This clonotype has a handful of counts. The chain uses TRBV6-1 and TRBJ1-5; possibly TRBD1 for D (6 bases). The germline V gene has CDR1 MNHNS and CDR2 SASEGT. The V and J ends lost 2 bases and 5 bases respectively, with 19 bases between them. The CDR3 is 17 residues long. The CDR3 nucleotides are TGTGCCAGCAGTGAAAGATGGGGGACACAGGGCGATCAGCCCCAGCATTTT. It translates to CASSERWGTQGDQPQHF.

This clonotype was seen at least ten times. This chain uses TRBV12-3 or TRBV12-4 with TRBJ2-2, with no clear D. This CDR3 is built from 12 residues. V shed 4 bases and J shed 5 bases, with 5 bases lying between them. The CDR3 coding sequence is TGTGCCAGCAGTTCCGGAACCGGGGAGCTGTTTTTT. Translated, it gives CASSSGTGELFF.